The 9 T cell receptor beta chains reported below all come from one sample, sequenced in a study of cytomegalovirus exposure and HLA in healthy donors. PCR was performed using 60 Vbeta and 13 Jbeta primers. This table comes from immunoSEQ multiplex PCR, and its TCRdb copy is limited to in-frame clones, with some not included. In the table there are 100,000 or so clones, approximately 69% of which are singletons. Sequenced: PBMCs. These receptors were obtained from a man aged 25-40 years in good health and CMV-seronegative.

This clone was seen only a few times. This chain's CDR3 is CASSSDRVYGYTF. DNA for the CDR3: TGTGCCAGCAGTTCGGACAGGGTCTATGGCTACACCTTC. This chain uses TRBV6-5 with TRBJ1-2; 8 positions match TRBD1. CDR1 is MNHEY and CDR2 is SVGAGI in the germline V gene. Germline trimming cut 4 bases from V and 4 bases from J; bases unmatched to any gene: 2. This CDR3 has 13 amino acids.

The chain is built from TRBV27 and TRBJ2-1; 8 bases are a match to TRBD2. The CDR3 covers 16 residues. Unmatched junction bases numbered 2, after V lost 0 bases and J lost 1 base. CDR1 and CDR2 from the germline V gene are MNHEY and SMNVEV (reference sequence). The CDR3 DNA reads as TGTGCCAGCAGTTTATCGCGACTAGCGTCCTACAATGAGCAGTTCTTC. Translation: CASSLSRLASYNEQFF.

This chain links TRBV7-8 with TRBJ2-5, with 7 bases fitting TRBD2. This CDR3 comprises 15 residues. Trimming at V came to 1 base and at J to 3 bases, leaving 5 bases not matched to a gene. In germline, CDR1 is SGHVS, CDR2 FQNEAQ. CDR3 in DNA: TGTGCCAGCAGCTTAGGATTGGGGGGGAAAGAGACCCAGTACTTC. Residues: CASSLGLGGKETQYF.

The CDR3 is CASSLAVTGYEQYF. CDR3 in DNA: TGTGCCAGCAGCTTAGCGGTCACTGGCTACGAGCAGTACTTC. The rearrangement joins TRBV7-8 to TRBJ2-7; D is unresolved. The CDR3 totals 14 residues. The V gene's germline CDR1 is SGHVS and CDR2 FQNEAQ. V lost 0 bases and J 3 bases, leaving 9 bases between the germline ends.

The rearrangement links TRBV19 to TRBJ1-2; TRBD1 might be the D (6 bases). CDR3 length: 13 residues. CDR1 and CDR2 from the germline V gene are LNHDA and SQIVND (reference sequence). Trimming left V 6 bases short and J 5 bases short, with 13 bases between. The CDR3, as DNA: TGTGCCAGTAGGGAACAGGGAGGGTATGGCTACACCTTC. Encoded protein: CASREQGGYGYTF.

V gene TRBV4-3 combines with J gene TRBJ2-3, with 7 bases fitting TRBD1. V shed 4 bases, J shed 0 bases, and the junction held 4 bases outside the gene matches. In germline, CDR1 is LGHNA, CDR2 YSLEER. The CDR3 runs to 15 residues. The chain's CDR3 is CASSLQTGSTDTQYF. The CDR3 bases are TGCGCCAGCAGCCTCCAGACAGGGAGCACAGATACGCAGTATTTT.

This clone was counted between two and nine times. The V call is TRBV5-1, the J call TRBJ2-5, with 7 bases identical to TRBD1. The J call may be mistaken, given a closer DNA end match to TRBJ2-7. The CDR3 has 16 amino acids. Germline V CDR1 and CDR2: SGHRS, YFSETQ. CDR3 in DNA: TGCGCCAGCAGCTTGGGGGGACAGCTGGGCACCTACGAGCAGTACTTC. This gives the protein CASSLGGQLGTYEQYF.

This clone showed up just a few times. V and J are TRBV9 and TRBJ1-1, with TRBD1 identical over 8 bases. Germline V gives CDR1 SGDLS, CDR2 YYNGEE. The junction had 3 bases not matched to a gene; V was cut back by 0 bases and J by 2 bases. The CDR3 totals 15 residues. The CDR3 DNA sequence: TGTGCCAGCAGCGTAGGGGACAGGATTAACACTGAAGCTTTCTTT. Translation: CASSVGDRINTEAFF.

This clone has more than one count but fewer than ten. The V and J genes are TRBV11-3 and TRBJ2-7; 14 bases are shared with TRBD2. Trimming at V came to 5 bases and at J to 6 bases, leaving 6 bases not matched to a gene. This CDR3 comprises 15 residues. The V gene's germline CDR1 is SGHNT and CDR2 YENEEA. The CDR3 region is CASSRRTSGRSEQYF. CDR3 sequence (DNA): TGTGCCAGCAGCCGGAGGACTAGCGGGAGGAGCGAGCAGTACTTC.